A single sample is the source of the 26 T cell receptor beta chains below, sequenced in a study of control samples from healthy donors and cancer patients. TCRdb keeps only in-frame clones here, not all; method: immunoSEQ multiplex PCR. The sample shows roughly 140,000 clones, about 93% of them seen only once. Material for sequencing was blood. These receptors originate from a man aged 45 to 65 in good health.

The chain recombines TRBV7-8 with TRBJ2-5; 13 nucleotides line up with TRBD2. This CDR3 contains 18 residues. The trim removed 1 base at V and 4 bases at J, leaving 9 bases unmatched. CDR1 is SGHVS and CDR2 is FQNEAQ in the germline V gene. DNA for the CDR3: TGTGCCAGCAGCTTAGGGAGACTAGCGGGAGGTCTGGGAGAGACCCAGTACTTC. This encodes CASSLGRLAGGLGETQYF.

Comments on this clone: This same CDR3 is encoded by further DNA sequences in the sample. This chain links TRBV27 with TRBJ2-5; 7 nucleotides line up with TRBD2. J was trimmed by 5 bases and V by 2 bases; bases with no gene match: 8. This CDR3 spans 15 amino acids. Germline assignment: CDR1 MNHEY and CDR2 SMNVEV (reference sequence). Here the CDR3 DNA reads TGTGCCAGCAGTTTACTTGGGCAGGGAGGGGAGACCCAGTACTTC. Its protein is CASSLLGQGGETQYF.

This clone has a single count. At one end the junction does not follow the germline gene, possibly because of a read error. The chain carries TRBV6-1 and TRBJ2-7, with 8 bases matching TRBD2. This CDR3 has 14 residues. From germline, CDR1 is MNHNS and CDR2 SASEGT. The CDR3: CASREAGAGSEQYF. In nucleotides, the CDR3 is TGTGCCAGCAGGGAAGCGGGAGCGGGCAGCGAGCAGTACTTC.

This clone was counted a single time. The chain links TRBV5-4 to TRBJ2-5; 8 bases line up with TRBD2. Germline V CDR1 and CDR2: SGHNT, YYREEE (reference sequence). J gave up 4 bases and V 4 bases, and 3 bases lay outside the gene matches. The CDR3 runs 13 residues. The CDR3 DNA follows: TGTGCCAGCAGCCCGGGGGGGGGAGAGACCCAGTACTTC. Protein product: CASSPGGGETQYF.

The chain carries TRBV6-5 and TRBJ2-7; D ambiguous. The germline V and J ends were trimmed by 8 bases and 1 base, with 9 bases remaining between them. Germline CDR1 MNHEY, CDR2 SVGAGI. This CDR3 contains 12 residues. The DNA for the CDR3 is TGTGCCAGCGAAACGGAATCCTACGAGCAGTACTTC. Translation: CASETESYEQYF.

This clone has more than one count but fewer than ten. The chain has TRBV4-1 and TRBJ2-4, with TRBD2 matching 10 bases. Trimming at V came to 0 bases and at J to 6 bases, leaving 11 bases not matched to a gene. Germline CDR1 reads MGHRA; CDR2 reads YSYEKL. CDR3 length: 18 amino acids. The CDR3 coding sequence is TGCGCCAGCAGCCAAGATTCTCGAGCGGGAGGGTACCGAAACATTCAGTACTTC. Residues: CASSQDSRAGGYRNIQYF.

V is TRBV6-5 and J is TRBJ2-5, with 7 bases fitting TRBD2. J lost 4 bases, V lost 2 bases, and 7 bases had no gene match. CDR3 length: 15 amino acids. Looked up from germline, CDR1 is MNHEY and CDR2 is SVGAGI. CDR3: CASSYGSGRSETQYF. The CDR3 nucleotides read TGTGCCAGCAGTTACGGCTCCGGGAGGTCAGAGACCCAGTACTTC.

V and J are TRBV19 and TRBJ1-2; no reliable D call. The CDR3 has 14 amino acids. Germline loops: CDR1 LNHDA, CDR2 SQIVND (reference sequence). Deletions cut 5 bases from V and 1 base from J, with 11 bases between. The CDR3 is CASSPLDFNYGYTF. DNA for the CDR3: TGTGCCAGTAGTCCCTTAGATTTTAACTATGGCTACACCTTC.

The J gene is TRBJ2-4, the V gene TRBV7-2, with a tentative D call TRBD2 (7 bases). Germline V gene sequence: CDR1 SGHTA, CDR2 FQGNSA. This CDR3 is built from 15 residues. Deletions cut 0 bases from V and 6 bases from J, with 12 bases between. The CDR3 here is CASSLAGGARNIQYF. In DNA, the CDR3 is TGTGCCAGCAGCTTAGCGGGGGGGGCGCGAAACATTCAGTACTTC.

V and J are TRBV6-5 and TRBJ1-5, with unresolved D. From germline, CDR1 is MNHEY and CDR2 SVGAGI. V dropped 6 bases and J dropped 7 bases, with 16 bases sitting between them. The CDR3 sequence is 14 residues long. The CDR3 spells CASSETSTGQPQHF. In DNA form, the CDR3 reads TGTGCCAGCAGCGAGACATCGACGGGGCAGCCCCAGCATTTT.

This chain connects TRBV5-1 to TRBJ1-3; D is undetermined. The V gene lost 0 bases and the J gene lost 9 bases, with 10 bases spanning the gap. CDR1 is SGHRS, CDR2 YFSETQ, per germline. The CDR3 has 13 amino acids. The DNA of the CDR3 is TGCGCCAGCAGCTTGGTTGGTTCTGGCACCATATATTTT. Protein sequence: CASSLVGSGTIYF.

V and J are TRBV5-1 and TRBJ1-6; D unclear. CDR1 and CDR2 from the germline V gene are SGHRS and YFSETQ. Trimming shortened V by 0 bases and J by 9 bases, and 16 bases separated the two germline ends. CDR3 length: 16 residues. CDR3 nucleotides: TGCGCCAGCAGCTTGGCCGGTCCTTATCGGGGTTCACCCCTCCACTTT. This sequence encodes CASSLAGPYRGSPLHF.

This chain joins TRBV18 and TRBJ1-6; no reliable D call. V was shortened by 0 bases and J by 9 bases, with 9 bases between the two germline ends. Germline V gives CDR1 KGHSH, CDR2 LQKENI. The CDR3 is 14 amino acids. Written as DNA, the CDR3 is TGTGCCAGCTCACCACCCGGACGATCTTCACCCCTCCACTTT. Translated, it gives CASSPPGRSSPLHF.

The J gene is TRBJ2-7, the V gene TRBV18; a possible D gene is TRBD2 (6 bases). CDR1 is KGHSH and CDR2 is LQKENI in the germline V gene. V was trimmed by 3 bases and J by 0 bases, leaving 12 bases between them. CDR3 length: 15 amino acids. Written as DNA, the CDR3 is TGTGCCAGCTCACCCCGTCAGCGGGCCTCCTACGAGCAGTACTTC. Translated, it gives CASSPRQRASYEQYF.

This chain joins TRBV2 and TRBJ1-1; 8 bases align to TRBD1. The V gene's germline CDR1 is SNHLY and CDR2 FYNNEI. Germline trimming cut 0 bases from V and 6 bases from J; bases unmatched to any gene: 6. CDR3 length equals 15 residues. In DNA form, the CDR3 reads TGTGCCAGCAGTGAAGCGCCGGGACAGGCCCCTGAAGCTTTCTTT. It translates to CASSEAPGQAPEAFF.

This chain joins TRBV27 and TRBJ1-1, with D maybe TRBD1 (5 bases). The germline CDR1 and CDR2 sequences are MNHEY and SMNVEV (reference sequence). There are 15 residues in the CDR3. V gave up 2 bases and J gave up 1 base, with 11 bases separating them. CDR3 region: CASSLRPTGNTEAFF. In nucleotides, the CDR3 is TGTGCCAGCAGTTTACGCCCTACAGGGAACACTGAAGCTTTCTTT.

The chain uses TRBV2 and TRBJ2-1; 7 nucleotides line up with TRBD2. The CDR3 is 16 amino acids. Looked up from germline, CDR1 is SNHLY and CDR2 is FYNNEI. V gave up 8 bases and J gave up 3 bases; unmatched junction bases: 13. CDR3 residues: CASSGGGYYNYNEQFF. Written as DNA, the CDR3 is TGTGCCAGCTCGGGAGGTGGTTACTATAACTACAATGAGCAGTTCTTC.

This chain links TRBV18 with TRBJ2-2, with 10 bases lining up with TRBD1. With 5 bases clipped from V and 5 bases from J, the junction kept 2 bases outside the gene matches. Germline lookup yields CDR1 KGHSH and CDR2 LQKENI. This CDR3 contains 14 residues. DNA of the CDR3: TGTGCCAGCTCAACGGACAGGGGGACCGGGGAGCTGTTTTTT. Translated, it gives CASSTDRGTGELFF.

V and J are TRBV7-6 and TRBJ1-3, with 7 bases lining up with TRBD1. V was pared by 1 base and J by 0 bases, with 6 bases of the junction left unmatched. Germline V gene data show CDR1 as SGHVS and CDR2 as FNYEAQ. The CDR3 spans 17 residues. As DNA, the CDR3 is TGTGCCAGCAGCTTAGGGGACAGATTTATCTCTGGAAACACCATATATTTT. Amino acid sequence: CASSLGDRFISGNTIYF.

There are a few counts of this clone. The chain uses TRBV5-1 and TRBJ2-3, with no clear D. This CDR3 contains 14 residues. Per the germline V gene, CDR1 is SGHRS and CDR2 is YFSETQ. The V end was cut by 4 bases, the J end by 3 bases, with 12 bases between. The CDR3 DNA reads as TGCGCCAGCAGCCCTGACTTTAGAACAGATACGCAGTATTTT. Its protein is CASSPDFRTDTQYF.

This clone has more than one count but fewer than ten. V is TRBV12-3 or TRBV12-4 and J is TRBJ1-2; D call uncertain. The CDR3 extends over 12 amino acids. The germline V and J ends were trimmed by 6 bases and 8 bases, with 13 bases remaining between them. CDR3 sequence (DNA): TGTGCCAGCAGCCTTTCTTCCGGAGGCTACACCTTC. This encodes CASSLSSGGYTF.

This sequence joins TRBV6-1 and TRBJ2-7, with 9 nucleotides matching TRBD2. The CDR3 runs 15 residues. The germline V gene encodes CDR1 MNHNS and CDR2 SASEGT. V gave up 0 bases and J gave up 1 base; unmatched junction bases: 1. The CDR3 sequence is CASSEAGLASYEQYF. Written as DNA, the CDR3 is TGTGCCAGCAGTGAAGCGGGACTAGCATCCTACGAGCAGTACTTC.

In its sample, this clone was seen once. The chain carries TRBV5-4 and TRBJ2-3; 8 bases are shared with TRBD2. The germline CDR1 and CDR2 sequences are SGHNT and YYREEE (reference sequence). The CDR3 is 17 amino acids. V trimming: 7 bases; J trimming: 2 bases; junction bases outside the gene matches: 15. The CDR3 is CASFGRFDSGTTDTQYF. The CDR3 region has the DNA TGTGCCAGCTTTGGCAGGTTCGATAGCGGGACCACAGATACGCAGTATTTT.

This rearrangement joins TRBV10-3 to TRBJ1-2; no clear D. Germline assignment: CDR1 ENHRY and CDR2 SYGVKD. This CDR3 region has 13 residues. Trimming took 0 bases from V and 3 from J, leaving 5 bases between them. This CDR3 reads CAISESQDYGYTF. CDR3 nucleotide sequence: TGTGCCATCAGTGAGTCCCAGGACTATGGCTACACCTTC.

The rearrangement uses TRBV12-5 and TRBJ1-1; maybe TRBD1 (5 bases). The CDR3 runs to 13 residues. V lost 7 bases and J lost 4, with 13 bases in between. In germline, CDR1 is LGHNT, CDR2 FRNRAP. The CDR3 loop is CASAFQGGTEAFF. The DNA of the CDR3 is TGTGCTAGTGCCTTTCAGGGCGGCACTGAAGCTTTCTTT.

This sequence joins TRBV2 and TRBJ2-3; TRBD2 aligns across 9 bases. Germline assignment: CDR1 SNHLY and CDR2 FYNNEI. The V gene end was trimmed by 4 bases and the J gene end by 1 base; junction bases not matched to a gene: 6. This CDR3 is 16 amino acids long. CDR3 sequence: CASSAPRLAGTDTQYF. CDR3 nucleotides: TGTGCCAGCAGTGCACCGAGACTAGCGGGCACAGATACGCAGTATTTT.